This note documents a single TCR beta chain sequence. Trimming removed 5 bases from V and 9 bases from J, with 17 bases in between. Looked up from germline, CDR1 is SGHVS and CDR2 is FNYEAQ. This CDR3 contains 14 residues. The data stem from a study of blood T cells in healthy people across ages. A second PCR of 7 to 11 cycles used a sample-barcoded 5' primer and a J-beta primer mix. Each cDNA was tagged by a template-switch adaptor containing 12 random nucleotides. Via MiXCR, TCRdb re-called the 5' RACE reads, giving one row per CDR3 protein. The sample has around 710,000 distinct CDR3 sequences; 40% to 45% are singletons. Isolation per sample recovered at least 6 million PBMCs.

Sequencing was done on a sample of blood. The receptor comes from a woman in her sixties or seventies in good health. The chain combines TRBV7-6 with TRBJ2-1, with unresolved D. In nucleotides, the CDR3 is TGTGCCAGCAGCGCAGGAGTGGGTGGGGTTGAGCAGTTCTTC. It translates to CASSAGVGGVEQFF.